This TCR beta chain was profiled in a study of T cells in Graves' hyperthyroidism and ophthalmopathy. Hyperthyroidism of Graves' type that showed no ophthalmopathy progression within 18 months was stable. For this clonotype: Its cognate antigen is unknown.

Study-level results: Appearing also in blood were most of the thyroid clonotypes expanded above 0.001.

Trimming took off 5 bases at V and 5 bases at J, with 20 bases between the two ends. CDR1 is SGHVS and CDR2 is FQNEAQ in the germline V gene. This CDR3 is 16 amino acids long. TCR beta CDR3 region amplification was performed from RNA transcripts. When the TCR CDR3 underwent first-round RT-PCR, the HTBI primer set was used. TCRdb re-derived calls from the multiplex PCR reads in MiXCR, one entry per CDR3 protein. The sample consists of about 400,000 distinct CDR3 sequences, 15% of them appearing once. The rearrangement joins TRBV7-8 to TRBJ2-3; D gene ambiguous. This TCR was sampled from a woman in her 30s with Graves' hyperthyroidism. The sample taken for sequencing was blood. The CDR3, as DNA: TGTGCCAGCAGCCGCTTCGTCGAGCCCCTCCAAGATACGCAGTATTTT. Residues: CASSRFVEPLQDTQYF.